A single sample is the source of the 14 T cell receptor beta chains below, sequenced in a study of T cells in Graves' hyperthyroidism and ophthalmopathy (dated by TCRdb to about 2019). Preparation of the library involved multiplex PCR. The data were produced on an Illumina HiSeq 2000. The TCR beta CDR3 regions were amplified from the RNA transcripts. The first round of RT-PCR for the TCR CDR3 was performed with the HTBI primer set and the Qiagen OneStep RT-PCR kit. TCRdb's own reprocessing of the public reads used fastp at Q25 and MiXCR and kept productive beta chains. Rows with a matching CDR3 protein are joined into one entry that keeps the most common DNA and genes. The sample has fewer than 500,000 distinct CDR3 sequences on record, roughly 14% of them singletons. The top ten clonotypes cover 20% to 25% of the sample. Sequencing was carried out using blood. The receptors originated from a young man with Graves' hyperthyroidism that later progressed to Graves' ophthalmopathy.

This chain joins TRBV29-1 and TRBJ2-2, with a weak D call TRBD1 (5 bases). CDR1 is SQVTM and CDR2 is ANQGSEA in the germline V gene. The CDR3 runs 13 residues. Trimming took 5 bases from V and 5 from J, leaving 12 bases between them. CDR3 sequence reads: CSVQGAWTGELFF. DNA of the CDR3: TGCAGCGTTCAGGGCGCATGGACCGGGGAGCTGTTTTTT.

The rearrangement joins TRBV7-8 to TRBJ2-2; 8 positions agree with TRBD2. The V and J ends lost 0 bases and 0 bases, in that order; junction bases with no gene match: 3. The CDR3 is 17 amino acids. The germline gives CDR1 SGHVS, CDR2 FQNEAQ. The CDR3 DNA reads TGTGCCAGCAGCTTAGCTGGCGGGGGGTCGAACACCGGGGAGCTGTTTTTT. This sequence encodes CASSLAGGGSNTGELFF.

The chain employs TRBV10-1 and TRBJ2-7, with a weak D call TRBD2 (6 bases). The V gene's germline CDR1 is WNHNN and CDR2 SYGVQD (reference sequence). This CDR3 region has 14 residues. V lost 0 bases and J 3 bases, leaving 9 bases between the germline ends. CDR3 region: CASSESRRGYEQYF. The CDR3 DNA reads TGCGCCAGCAGTGAGTCGCGGCGGGGCTACGAGCAGTACTTC.

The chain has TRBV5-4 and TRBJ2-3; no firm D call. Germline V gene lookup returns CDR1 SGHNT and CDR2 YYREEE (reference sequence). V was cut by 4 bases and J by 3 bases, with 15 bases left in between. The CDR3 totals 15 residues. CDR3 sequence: CASSMDPVDTDTQYF. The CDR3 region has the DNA TGTGCCAGCAGCATGGACCCCGTGGATACAGATACGCAGTATTTT. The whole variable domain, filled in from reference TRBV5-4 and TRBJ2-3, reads ETGVTQSPTHLIKTRGQQVTLRCSSQSGHNTVSWYQQALGQGPQFIFQYYREEENGRGNFPPRFSGLQFPNYSSELNVNALELDDSALYLCASSMDPVDTDTQYFGPGTRLTVL.

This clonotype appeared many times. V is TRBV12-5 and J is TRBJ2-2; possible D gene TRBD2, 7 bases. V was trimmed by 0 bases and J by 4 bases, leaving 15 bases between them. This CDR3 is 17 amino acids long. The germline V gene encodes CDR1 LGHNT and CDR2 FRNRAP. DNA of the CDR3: TGTGCTAGTGGTTTGGTACTGTGGGGGGGCCTCACCGGGGAGCTGTTTTTT. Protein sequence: CASGLVLWGGLTGELFF.

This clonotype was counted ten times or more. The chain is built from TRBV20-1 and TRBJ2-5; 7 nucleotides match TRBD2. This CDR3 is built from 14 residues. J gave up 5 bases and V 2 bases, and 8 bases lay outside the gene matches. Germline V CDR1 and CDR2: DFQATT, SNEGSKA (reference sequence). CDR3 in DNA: TGCAGTGCTAGAAACTCGCGGGGAGGGGAGACCCAGTACTTC. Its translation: CSARNSRGGETQYF.

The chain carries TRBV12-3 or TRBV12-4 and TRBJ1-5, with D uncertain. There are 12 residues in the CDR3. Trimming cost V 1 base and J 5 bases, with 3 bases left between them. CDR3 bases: TGTGCCAGCAGTTTAGACCATCAGCCCCAGCATTTT. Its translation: CASSLDHQPQHF.

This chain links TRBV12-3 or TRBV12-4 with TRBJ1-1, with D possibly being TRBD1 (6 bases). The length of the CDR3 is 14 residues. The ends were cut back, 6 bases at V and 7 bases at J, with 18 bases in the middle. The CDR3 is CASRSRGGDFEAFF. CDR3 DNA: TGTGCCAGCAGATCGAGGGGGGGGGACTTTGAAGCTTTCTTT.

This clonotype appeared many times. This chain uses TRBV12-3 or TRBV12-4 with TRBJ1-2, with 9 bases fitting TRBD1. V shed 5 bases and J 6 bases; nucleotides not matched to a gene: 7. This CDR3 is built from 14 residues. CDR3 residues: CASSEGQGVDGYTF. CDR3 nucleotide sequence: TGTGCCAGCAGTGAGGGACAGGGAGTGGATGGCTACACCTTC.

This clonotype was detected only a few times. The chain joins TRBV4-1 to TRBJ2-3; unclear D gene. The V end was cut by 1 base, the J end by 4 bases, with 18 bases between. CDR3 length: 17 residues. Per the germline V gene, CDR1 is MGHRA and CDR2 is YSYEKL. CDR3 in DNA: TGCGCCAGCAGCCAAGTGAGTTTGTGGAAGGGCGCAGATACGCAGTATTTT. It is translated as CASSQVSLWKGADTQYF.

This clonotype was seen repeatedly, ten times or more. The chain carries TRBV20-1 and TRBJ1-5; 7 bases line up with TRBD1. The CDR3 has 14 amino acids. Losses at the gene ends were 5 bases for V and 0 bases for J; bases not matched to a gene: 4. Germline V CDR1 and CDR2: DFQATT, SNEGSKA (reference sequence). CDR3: CSAQGDSSNQPQHF. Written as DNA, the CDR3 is TGCAGTGCTCAGGGGGACAGTAGCAATCAGCCCCAGCATTTT.

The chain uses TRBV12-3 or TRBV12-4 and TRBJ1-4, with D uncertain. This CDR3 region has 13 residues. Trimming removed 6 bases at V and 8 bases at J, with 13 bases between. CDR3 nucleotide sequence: TGTGCCAGCAGCTCTCAGGTCGGAGAAAAACTGTTTTTT. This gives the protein CASSSQVGEKLFF.

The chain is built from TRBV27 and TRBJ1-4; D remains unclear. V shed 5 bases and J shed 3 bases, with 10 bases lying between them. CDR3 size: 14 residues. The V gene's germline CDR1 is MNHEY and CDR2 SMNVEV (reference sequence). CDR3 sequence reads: CASSMFQSNEKLFF. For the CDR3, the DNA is TGTGCCAGCAGTATGTTTCAGTCTAATGAAAAACTGTTTTTT.

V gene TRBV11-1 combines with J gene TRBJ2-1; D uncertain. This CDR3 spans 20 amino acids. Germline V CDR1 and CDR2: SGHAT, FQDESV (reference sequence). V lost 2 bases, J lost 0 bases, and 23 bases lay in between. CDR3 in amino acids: CASSLTETWFSYSSYNEQFF. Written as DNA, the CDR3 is TGTGCCAGCAGCTTAACAGAGACATGGTTCTCCTATAGCTCCTACAATGAGCAGTTCTTC.